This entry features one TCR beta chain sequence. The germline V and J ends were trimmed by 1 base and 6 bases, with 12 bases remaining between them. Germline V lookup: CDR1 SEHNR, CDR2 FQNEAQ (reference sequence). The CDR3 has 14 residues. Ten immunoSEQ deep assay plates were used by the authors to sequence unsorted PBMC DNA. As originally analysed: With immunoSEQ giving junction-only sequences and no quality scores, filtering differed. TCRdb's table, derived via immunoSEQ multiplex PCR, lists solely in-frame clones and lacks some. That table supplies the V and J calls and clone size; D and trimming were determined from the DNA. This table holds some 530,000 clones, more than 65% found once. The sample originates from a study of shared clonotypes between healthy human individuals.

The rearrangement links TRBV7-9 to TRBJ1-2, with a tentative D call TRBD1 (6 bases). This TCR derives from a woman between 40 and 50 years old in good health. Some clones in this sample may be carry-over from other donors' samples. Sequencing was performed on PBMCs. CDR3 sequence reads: CASSLVGGLNGYTF. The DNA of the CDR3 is TGTGCCAGCAGCTTAGTCGGGGGGCTCAATGGCTACACCTTC.